In this sample, the clone carrying this T cell receptor beta chain turned up many times. Its target is unknown. These data originate in a study of Graves' ophthalmopathy and Graves' hyperthyroidism. Germline CDR1 LNHNV, CDR2 YYDKDF (reference sequence). The CDR3 covers 16 residues. Trimming pared 1 base from V and 4 bases from J, leaving 16 bases between. RNA transcripts were the template, and TCR beta CDR3 regions were amplified from them. RT-PCR with HTBI primers came first, then second-round multiplex PCR. One entry per CDR3 protein, called by TCRdb with MiXCR from the multiplex PCR reads. The repertoire has around 600,000 distinct CDR3 sequences, roughly 39% of them found once; the top ten carry 3% to 3.5%. The study's findings and limits: Blood also held most thyroid clonotypes expanded above 0.001 frequency.

The V call is TRBV15, the J call TRBJ1-2; D gene uncertain. The sequence was collected from an adult man with Graves' ophthalmopathy. Source material: peripheral blood. The CDR3 reads CATSRARESYLYGYTF. The CDR3 DNA reads TGTGCCACCAGCAGAGCGAGGGAGAGTTATCTCTATGGCTACACCTTC.